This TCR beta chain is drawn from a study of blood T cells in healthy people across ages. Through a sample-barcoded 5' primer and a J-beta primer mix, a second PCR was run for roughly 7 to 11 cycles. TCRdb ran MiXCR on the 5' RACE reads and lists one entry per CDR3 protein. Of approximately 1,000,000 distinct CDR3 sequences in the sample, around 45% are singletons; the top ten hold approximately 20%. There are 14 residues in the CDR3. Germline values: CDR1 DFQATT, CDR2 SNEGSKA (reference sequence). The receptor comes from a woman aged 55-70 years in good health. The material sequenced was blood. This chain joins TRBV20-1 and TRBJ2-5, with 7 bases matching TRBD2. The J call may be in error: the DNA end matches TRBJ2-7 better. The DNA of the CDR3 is TGCAGTGCTAGTGGGGGGGGAAACCCCTACGAGCAGTACTTC. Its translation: CSASGGGNPYEQYF.